The 25 T cell receptor beta chains listed next were all sequenced from one sample in a study of Ad26.COV2.S vaccination and SARS-CoV-2 variants. The table came from immunoSEQ multiplex PCR; TCRdb's copy has only in-frame clones and leaves some out. The sample records under 600,000 clones, about nine tenths being singletons. Documented treatment: approximately 18 received Ad26.COV2.S at low or high dose, single or two shots; roughly five received placebo; per-sample allocation not given. Repertoires come from day 63 after the first vaccine or placebo injection. Sequencing was performed on peripheral blood, taken in a trial of Ad26.COV2.S vaccine versus placebo. These receptors came from a person aged 18-65 years who received the Ad26.COV2.S COVID-19 vaccine or a placebo.

On this clone itself: At one of its ends the junction is not consistent with the germline gene, which may arise from a read error. This chain links TRBV29-1 with TRBJ1-1; the D gene is possibly TRBD1 (5 bases). Per the germline V gene, CDR1 is SQVTM and CDR2 is ANQGSEA. The CDR3 consists of 10 residues. CDR3 DNA: TGCAGCGTAGATATAACACAGGCCATATTT. It yields the protein CSVDITQAIF.

The gene calls are TRBV6-6 and TRBJ2-3; D possibly corresponds to TRBD1 (6 bases). The CDR3 consists of 16 residues. The germline gives CDR1 MNHNY, CDR2 SVGAGI (reference sequence). V was pared by 7 bases and J by 1 base, with 18 bases between. The CDR3 loop reads CASTDGGSRRTDTQYF. The CDR3 bases are TGTGCCAGCACCGATGGGGGCTCCCGACGCACAGATACGCAGTATTTT.

The rearrangement joins TRBV2 to TRBJ2-2; 8 bases align to TRBD1. This CDR3 is built from 17 residues. V trimming: 4 bases; J trimming: 3 bases; junction bases outside the gene matches: 10. Per germline, CDR1 SNHLY and CDR2 FYNNEI. CDR3 nucleotide sequence: TGTGCCAGCAGTGTCTCATCAGGGGGCGAGCACACCGGGGAGCTGTTTTTT. Translating gives CASSVSSGGEHTGELFF.

The rearrangement joins TRBV9 to TRBJ1-6, with a possible D match to TRBD1 (5 bases). This CDR3 has 15 amino acids. Germline lookup yields CDR1 SGDLS and CDR2 YYNGEE. V was trimmed by 0 bases and J by 9 bases, leaving 13 bases between them. Here the CDR3 DNA reads TGTGCCAGCAGCGTAGGCGGGGACGAGGGTTCACCCCTCCACTTT. Amino acid sequence: CASSVGGDEGSPLHF.

This rearrangement joins TRBV2 to TRBJ2-3; D might be TRBD1 or TRBD2, each matching 5 bases. Trimming removed 3 bases from V and 11 bases from J, with 18 bases in between. The CDR3 totals 14 residues. Germline CDR1 is SNHLY and CDR2 is FYNNEI. Written as DNA, the CDR3 is TGTGCCAGCAGTGACGGGGCGCGAGGGTTGGGGCAGTATTTT. Its protein is CASSDGARGLGQYF.

With respect to this clone: Other DNA variants within this sample encode the same CDR3. V usage is TRBV5-1 and J usage is TRBJ2-2; 8 nucleotides agree with TRBD1. The CDR3 contains 14 residues. V lost 3 bases and J lost 4; bases outside the gene matches: 2. In germline, CDR1 is SGHRS, CDR2 YFSETQ. The CDR3 spells CASSYGQGTGELFF. The CDR3 DNA sequence: TGCGCCAGCAGCTACGGACAGGGCACCGGGGAGCTGTTTTTT.

The genes are TRBV19 and TRBJ1-4; TRBD1 aligns across 12 bases. With V trimmed by 5 bases and J by 3 bases, 10 bases remained unmatched. Germline CDR1 and CDR2: LNHDA and SQIVND (reference sequence). The CDR3 contains 18 residues. The CDR3 bases are TGTGCCAGTAGTCCCCGGGACAGGGGGCGATTTGCTAATGAAAAACTGTTTTTT. It codes for CASSPRDRGRFANEKLFF.

The chain has TRBV7-2 and TRBJ1-1; 8 bases map to TRBD1. The CDR3 spans 15 residues. Trimming at V came to 1 base and at J to 4 bases, leaving 5 bases not matched to a gene. CDR1 is SGHTA, CDR2 FQGNSA, per germline. CDR3 protein: CASSLGLTGGTEAFF. The CDR3, as DNA: TGTGCCAGCAGCTTAGGCCTCACAGGGGGCACTGAAGCTTTCTTT.

This sequence joins TRBV12-3 or TRBV12-4 and TRBJ1-2; TRBD1 agrees at 10 bases. The CDR3 covers 12 residues. The V and J ends lost 11 bases and 8 bases, in that order; junction bases with no gene match: 8. CDR3 protein: CAGRGQGSGYTF. The CDR3 coding sequence is TGTGCCGGCCGGGGACAGGGGAGCGGCTACACCTTC.

The rearrangement uses TRBV6-1 and TRBJ1-1; D is perhaps TRBD1 (5 bases). Trimming shortened V by 4 bases and J by 3 bases, and 21 bases separated the two germline ends. The CDR3 totals 17 residues. Per the germline V gene, CDR1 is MNHNS and CDR2 is SASEGT. Written as DNA, the CDR3 is TGTGCCAGCAGTGTATTGGGTTCGGGGGTTGGGGACACTGAAGCTTTCTTT. It encodes CASSVLGSGVGDTEAFF.

V and J are TRBV19 and TRBJ2-2; D gene uncertain. Germline lookup yields CDR1 LNHDA and CDR2 SQIVND (reference sequence). This CDR3 spans 10 amino acids. V was trimmed by 8 bases and J by 5 bases, leaving 3 bases between them. CDR3 nucleotide sequence: TGTGCCAGTGGAACCGGGGAGCTGTTTTTT. Translation: CASGTGELFF.

The CDR3 here is CASSLDSGGGETQYF. The CDR3 nucleotides are TGCGCCAGCAGCTTGGACTCCGGAGGGGGTGAGACCCAGTACTTC. The chain uses TRBV5-1 and TRBJ2-5; D assignment may be TRBD1 or TRBD2 (6 bases each). CDR1 and CDR2 from the germline V gene are SGHRS and YFSETQ. This CDR3 region has 15 residues. V gave up 0 bases and J gave up 5 bases, with 14 bases separating them.

CDR3 nucleotides: TGTGCCAGCAGTACCGGACAGCGCCAAGAGACCCAGTACTTC. It is translated as CASSTGQRQETQYF. The chain uses TRBV6-5 and TRBJ2-5; D may be TRBD1 (6 bases). Germline V gives CDR1 MNHEY, CDR2 SVGAGI. The ends were cut back, 5 bases at V and 1 base at J, with 11 bases in the middle. CDR3 length equals 14 residues.

The CDR3 reads CASSTYRAGKPQHF. The DNA of the CDR3 is TGTGCCAGCAGTACCTACAGGGCCGGGAAGCCCCAGCATTTT. The chain recombines TRBV28 with TRBJ1-5, with D possibly matching TRBD1 (6 bases). This CDR3 spans 14 amino acids. Between the trimmed V and J ends, which lost 5 bases and 8 bases, there was a span of 16 bases. Per the germline V gene, CDR1 is MDHEN and CDR2 is SYDVKM.

This chain uses TRBV9 with TRBJ2-3, with 9 bases lining up with TRBD1. From germline, CDR1 is SGDLS and CDR2 YYNGEE. J gave up 1 base and V 0 bases, and 0 bases lay outside the gene matches. The CDR3 is 15 residues long. The CDR3: CASSVDRGRTDTQYF. The CDR3 bases are TGTGCCAGCAGCGTAGACAGGGGGCGCACAGATACGCAGTATTTT. Full variable domain (outside the CDR3, taken from reference TRBV9 and TRBJ2-3): DSGVTQTPKHLITATGQRVTLRCSPRSGDLSVYWYQQSLDQGLQFLIQYYNGEERAKGNILERFSAQQFPDLHSELNLSSLELGDSALYFCASSVDRGRTDTQYFGPGTRLTVL.

The gene calls are TRBV19 and TRBJ2-2; the D gene is possibly TRBD2 (6 bases). This CDR3 is built from 16 residues. The V and J ends lost 3 bases and 7 bases respectively, with 18 bases between them. Germline V gene sequence: CDR1 LNHDA, CDR2 SQIVND (reference sequence). DNA for the CDR3: TGTGCCAGTAGTATCCCGACCCTGGGGAGGCTCGGGGAGCTGTTTTTT. Its translation is CASSIPTLGRLGELFF. Complete variable domain (other parts from reference TRBV19 and TRBJ2-2): DGGITQSPKYLFRKEGQNVTLSCEQNLNHDAMYWYRQDPGQGLRLIYYSQIVNDFQKGDIAEGYSVSREKKESFPLTVTSAQKNPTAFYLCASSIPTLGRLGELFFGEGSRLTVL.

J is TRBJ2-1 and V is TRBV6-2 or TRBV6-3, with TRBD2 matching over 13 bases. The CDR3 consists of 20 residues. Unmatched junction bases numbered 16, after V lost 0 bases and J lost 8 bases. CDR1 and CDR2 (germline): MNHEY, SVGEGT. CDR3 in DNA: TGTGCCAGCAGTTACTCGAAGTATCGTCGGGGGACTAGCGGGGACCATGAGCAGTTCTTC. Amino acids: CASSYSKYRRGTSGDHEQFF.

This chain uses TRBV2 with TRBJ2-2; no reliable D call. This CDR3 is built from 15 residues. CDR1 SNHLY and CDR2 FYNNEI come from the germline V gene. Trimming removed 7 bases at V and 5 bases at J, with 17 bases between. CDR3 residues: CASTLGGVRTGELFF. The CDR3 DNA sequence: TGTGCCAGCACCCTAGGCGGAGTTCGTACCGGGGAGCTGTTTTTT.

V is TRBV7-3 and J is TRBJ2-3, with 10 bases that match TRBD1. V gave up 5 bases and J gave up 0 bases; unmatched junction bases: 8. Germline CDR1 reads SGHTA; CDR2 reads FQGTGA. CDR3 size: 17 residues. CDR3 amino acids: CASSVDGTGASTDTQYF. The DNA of the CDR3 is TGTGCCAGCAGCGTAGACGGGACAGGGGCCAGCACAGATACGCAGTATTTT.

V is TRBV9 and J is TRBJ2-7, with D possibly being TRBD1 or TRBD2 (5 bases each). This CDR3 is 15 amino acids long. Germline lookup yields CDR1 SGDLS and CDR2 YYNGEE. Trimming removed 0 bases from V and 3 bases from J, with 13 bases in between. In nucleotides, the CDR3 is TGTGCCAGCAGCGTAGAAGTGGGGGAGTACTACGAGCAGTACTTC. This gives the protein CASSVEVGEYYEQYF.

This chain links TRBV30 with TRBJ1-1; possible D gene TRBD1, 6 bases. V lost 0 bases and J 1 base, leaving 21 bases between the germline ends. Per germline, CDR1 GTSNPN and CDR2 SVGIG (reference sequence). The CDR3 totals 18 residues. CDR3 DNA: TGTGCCTGGAGTGTACCTTCAGGGGCCGAATGGTGGAACACTGAAGCTTTCTTT. Its translation is CAWSVPSGAEWWNTEAFF.

The chain couples TRBV4-2 to TRBJ2-5, with a possible D match to TRBD2 (7 bases). Deletions cut 1 base from V and 5 bases from J, with 17 bases between. The germline CDR1 and CDR2 sequences are LGHNA and YNFKEQ. CDR3 length: 16 amino acids. This CDR3 reads CASSQVLGGASETQYF. DNA for the CDR3: TGTGCCAGCAGCCAAGTGCTGGGGGGGGCGAGTGAGACCCAGTACTTC.

The rearrangement uses TRBV10-3 and TRBJ2-7, with a possible D match to TRBD2 (6 bases). This CDR3 contains 18 residues. Per the germline V gene, CDR1 is ENHRY and CDR2 is SYGVKD. The V end lost 0 bases, the J end lost 1 base, and 19 bases lay between the germline ends. As DNA, the CDR3 is TGTGCCATCAGTGAGTCGGAAGGAAGCGGGTTCAAGTCCTACGAGCAGTACTTC. This encodes CAISESEGSGFKSYEQYF.

This sequence joins TRBV24-1 and TRBJ2-3, with 8 bases fitting TRBD2. This CDR3 comprises 13 residues. The J segment lost 4 bases and the V segment lost 12 bases, leaving 8 bases of the junction unmatched. Germline V CDR1 and CDR2: KGHDR, SFDVKD. CDR3 DNA sequence: TGTGCCGCCTCCGCGGGGGGCTCAGATACGCAGTATTTT. Translating it yields CAASAGGSDTQYF.

This chain uses TRBV7-3 with TRBJ2-1, with 10 bases that match TRBD2. The V gene's germline CDR1 is SGHTA and CDR2 FQGTGA. Losses at the gene ends were 8 bases for V and 9 bases for J; bases not matched to a gene: 7. The CDR3 is 13 residues long. CDR3 sequence reads: CASGASGSGEQFF. The CDR3 bases are TGTGCCAGCGGGGCTAGCGGGAGTGGTGAGCAGTTCTTC.